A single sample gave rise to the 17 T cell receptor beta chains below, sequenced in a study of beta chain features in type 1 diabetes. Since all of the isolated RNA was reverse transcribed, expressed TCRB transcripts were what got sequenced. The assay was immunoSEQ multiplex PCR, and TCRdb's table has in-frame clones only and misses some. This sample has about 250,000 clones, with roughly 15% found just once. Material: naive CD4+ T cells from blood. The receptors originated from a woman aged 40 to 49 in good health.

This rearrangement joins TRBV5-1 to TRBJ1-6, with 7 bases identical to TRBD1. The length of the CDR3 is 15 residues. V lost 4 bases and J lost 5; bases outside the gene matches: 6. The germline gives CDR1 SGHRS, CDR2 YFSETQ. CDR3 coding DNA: TGCGCCAGCAGCGCGGACAGGCGGAATAATTCACCCCTCCACTTT. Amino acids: CASSADRRNNSPLHF. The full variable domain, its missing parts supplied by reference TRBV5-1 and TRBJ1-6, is KAGVTQTPRYLIKTRGQQVTLSCSPISGHRSVSWYQQTPGQGLQFLFEYFSETQRNKGNFPGRFSGRQFSNSRSEMNVSTLELGDSALYLCASSADRRNNSPLHFGNGTRLTVT.

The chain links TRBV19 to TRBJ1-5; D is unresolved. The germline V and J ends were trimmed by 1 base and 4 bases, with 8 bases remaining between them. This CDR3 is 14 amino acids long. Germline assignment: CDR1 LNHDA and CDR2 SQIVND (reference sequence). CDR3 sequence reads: CASSIVGGNQPQHF. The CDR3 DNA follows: TGTGCCAGTAGTATAGTAGGCGGGAATCAGCCCCAGCATTTT.

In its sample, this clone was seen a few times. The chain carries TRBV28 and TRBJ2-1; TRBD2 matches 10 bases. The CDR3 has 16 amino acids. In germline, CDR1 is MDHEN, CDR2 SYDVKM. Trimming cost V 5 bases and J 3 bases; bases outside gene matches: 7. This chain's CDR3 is CASSVNLAGDYNEQFF. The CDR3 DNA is TGTGCCAGCAGTGTCAATCTAGCGGGGGACTACAATGAGCAGTTCTTC.

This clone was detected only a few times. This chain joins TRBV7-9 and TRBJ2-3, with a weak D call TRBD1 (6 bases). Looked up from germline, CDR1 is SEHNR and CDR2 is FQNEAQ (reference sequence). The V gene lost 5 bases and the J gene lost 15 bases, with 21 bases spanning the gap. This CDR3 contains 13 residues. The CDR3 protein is CASSPKTGQGRYF. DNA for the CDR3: TGTGCCAGCAGCCCTAAGACAGGTCAGGGGAGATATTTT.

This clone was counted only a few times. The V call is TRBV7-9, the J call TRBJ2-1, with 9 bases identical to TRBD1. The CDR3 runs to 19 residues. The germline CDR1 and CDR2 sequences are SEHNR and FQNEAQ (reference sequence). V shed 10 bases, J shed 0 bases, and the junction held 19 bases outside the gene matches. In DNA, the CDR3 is TGTGCCATCACGGTTTCCCGGGGACAGGGCCTTAGCTCCTACAATGAGCAGTTCTTC. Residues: CAITVSRGQGLSSYNEQFF.

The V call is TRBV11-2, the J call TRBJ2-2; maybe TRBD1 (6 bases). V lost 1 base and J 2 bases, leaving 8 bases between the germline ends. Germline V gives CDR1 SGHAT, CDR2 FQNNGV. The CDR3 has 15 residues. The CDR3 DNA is TGTGCCAGCAGCTTAGCACAGGGTAACACCGGGGAGCTGTTTTTT. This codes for CASSLAQGNTGELFF.

The CDR3 loop is CASSAVTDTQYF. In DNA form, the CDR3 reads TGTGCCAGCAGCGCAGTTACAGATACGCAGTATTTT. The chain combines TRBV6-1 with TRBJ2-3; D is undetermined. The V end was cut by 6 bases, the J end by 3 bases, with 7 bases between. The CDR3 spans 12 residues. Germline V gives CDR1 MNHNS, CDR2 SASEGT.

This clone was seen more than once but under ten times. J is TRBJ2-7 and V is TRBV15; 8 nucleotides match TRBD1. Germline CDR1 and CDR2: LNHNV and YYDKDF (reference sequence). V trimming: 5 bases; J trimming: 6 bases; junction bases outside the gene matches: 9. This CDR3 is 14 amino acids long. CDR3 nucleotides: TGTGCCACCAGCGGAGGACAGGGCGGGCGCGAGCAGTACTTC. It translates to CATSGGQGGREQYF. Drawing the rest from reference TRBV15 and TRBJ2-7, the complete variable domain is DAMVIQNPRYQVTQFGKPVTLSCSQTLNHNVMYWYQQKSSQAPKLLFHYYDKDFNNEADTPDNFQSRRPNTSFCFLDIRSPGLGDTAMYLCATSGGQGGREQYFGPGTRLTVT.

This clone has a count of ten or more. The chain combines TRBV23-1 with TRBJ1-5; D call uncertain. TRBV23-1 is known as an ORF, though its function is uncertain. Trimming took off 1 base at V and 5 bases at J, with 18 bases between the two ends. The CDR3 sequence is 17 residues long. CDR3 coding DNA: TGCGCCAGCAGTCAATTAACCAGGCACTTGGAGGATCAGCCCCAGCATTTT. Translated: CASSQLTRHLEDQPQHF.

The CDR3 spells CASSPLAASSNQPQHF. The CDR3 DNA reads TGTGCCAGCAGCCCCCTCGCGGCATCGAGCAATCAGCCCCAGCATTTT. The gene calls are TRBV5-5 and TRBJ1-5; D call uncertain. Germline CDR1 and CDR2: SGHKS and YYEKEE (reference sequence). V lost 4 bases and J lost 1, with 15 bases in between. The CDR3 is 16 residues long.

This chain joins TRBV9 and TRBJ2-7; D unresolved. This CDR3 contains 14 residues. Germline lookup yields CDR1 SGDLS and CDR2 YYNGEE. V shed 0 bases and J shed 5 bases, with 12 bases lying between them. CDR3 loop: CASSVGADLDEQYF. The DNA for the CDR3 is TGTGCCAGCAGCGTAGGAGCCGATTTGGACGAGCAGTACTTC.

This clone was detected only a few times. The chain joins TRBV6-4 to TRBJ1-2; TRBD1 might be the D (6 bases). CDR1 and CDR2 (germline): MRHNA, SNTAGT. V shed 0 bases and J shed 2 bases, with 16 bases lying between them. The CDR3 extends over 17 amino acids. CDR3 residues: CASSDSGTRQPNYGYTF. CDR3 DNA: TGTGCCAGCAGTGACTCAGGGACAAGGCAACCCAACTATGGCTACACCTTC.

CDR3 sequence: CASSLIRQGAGGYTF. CDR3 sequence (DNA): TGTGCCAGCAGCTTAATCAGGCAGGGGGCGGGAGGCTACACCTTC. The chain links TRBV7-8 to TRBJ1-2; TRBD1 agrees at 8 bases. The CDR3 has 15 residues. With 2 bases clipped from V and 8 bases from J, the junction kept 10 bases outside the gene matches. Germline-derived CDR1 and CDR2 are SGHVS and FQNEAQ.

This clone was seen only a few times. CDR3 sequence (DNA): TGCGCCAGCAGCTCAACTGAGGGGACAGGGAGGTACGAGCAGTACTTC. Encoded protein: CASSSTEGTGRYEQYF. This chain joins TRBV5-1 and TRBJ2-7; TRBD1 aligns across 9 bases. J gave up 4 bases and V 3 bases, and 11 bases lay outside the gene matches. The CDR3 has 16 residues. Looked up from germline, CDR1 is SGHRS and CDR2 is YFSETQ.

As DNA, the CDR3 is TGTGCCAGCAGCTCCCCACCGAGCGGGCAGTACTTC. As protein: CASSSPPSGQYF. The chain employs TRBV7-2 and TRBJ2-5, with D possibly matching TRBD2 (6 bases). The CDR3 extends over 12 amino acids. V was shortened by 4 bases and J by 11 bases, with 14 bases between the two germline ends. CDR1 and CDR2 from the germline V gene are SGHTA and FQGNSA.

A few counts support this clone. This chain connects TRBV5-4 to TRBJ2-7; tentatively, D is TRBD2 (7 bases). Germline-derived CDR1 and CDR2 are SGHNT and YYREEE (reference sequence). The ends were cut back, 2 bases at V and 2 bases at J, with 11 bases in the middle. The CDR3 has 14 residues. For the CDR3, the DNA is TGTGCCAGCAGCTTAGGGGGGGAAACCTACGAGCAGTACTTC. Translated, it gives CASSLGGETYEQYF.

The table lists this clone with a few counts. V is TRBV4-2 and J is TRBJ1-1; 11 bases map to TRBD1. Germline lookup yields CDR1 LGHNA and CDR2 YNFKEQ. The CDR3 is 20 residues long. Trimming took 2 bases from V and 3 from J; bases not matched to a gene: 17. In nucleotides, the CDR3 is TGTGCCAGCAGCCAACCCGACTTCGGACAGGGGGCACGGTCGGACACTGAAGCTTTCTTT. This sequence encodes CASSQPDFGQGARSDTEAFF.